This T cell receptor beta chain was found in a study of cytomegalovirus exposure and HLA in healthy donors. Study-wide findings and caveats: Some TCR beta chains (over 150 of them) were listed as cytomegalovirus-associated.

As concerns this clone: Its antigen is currently unknown.

Germline-derived CDR1 and CDR2 are SGHRS and YFSETQ. This CDR3 is built from 14 residues. Unmatched junction bases numbered 6, after V lost 3 bases and J lost 10 bases. PCR used 60 Vbeta primers and 13 Jbeta primers. Sequenced by immunoSEQ multiplex PCR; TCRdb stores in-frame clones only, minus some. The table includes 95,000 or so clones, approximately 81% detected once. This sequence was found in a woman aged 70-85 years in good health and CMV-seropositive. The sample taken for sequencing was PBMCs. This chain links TRBV5-1 with TRBJ2-1, with 11 positions matching TRBD1. In DNA, the CDR3 is TGCGCCAGCAGCTCCGGACAGGGGGCGCGCGAGCAGTTCTTC. It codes for CASSSGQGAREQFF.